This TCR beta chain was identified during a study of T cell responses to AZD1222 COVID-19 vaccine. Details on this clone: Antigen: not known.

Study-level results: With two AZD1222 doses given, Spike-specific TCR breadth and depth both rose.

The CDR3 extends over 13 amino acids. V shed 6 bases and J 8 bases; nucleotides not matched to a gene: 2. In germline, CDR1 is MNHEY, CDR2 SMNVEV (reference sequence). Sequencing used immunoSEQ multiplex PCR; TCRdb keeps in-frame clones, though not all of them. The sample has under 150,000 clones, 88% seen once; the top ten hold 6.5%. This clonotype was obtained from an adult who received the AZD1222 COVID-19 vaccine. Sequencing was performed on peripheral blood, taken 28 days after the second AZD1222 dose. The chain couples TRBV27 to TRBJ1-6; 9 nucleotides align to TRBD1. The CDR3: CASSRDRDSPLHF. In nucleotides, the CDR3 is TGTGCCAGCAGCCGGGACAGGGATTCACCCCTCCACTTT.